The rows below give T cell receptor beta chains drawn from one sample of a study of post-analysis software for immune sequencing data. Using its own MiXCR run on the PCR reads, TCRdb lists one record per CDR3 protein. This sample has approximately 440,000 distinct CDR3 sequences, with around 40% found just once. The sample consisted of blood. Receptors originate from a girl aged 10 to 17 with multiple sclerosis. The CDR3 runs from the conserved cysteine through the conserved F or W. The D gene is left open where the match is weak. Size is stated for part of the rows, as once, few or many counts, or as a class when the clone is expanded.

v_gene,j_gene,abundance,d_gene,CDR3nt,CDR3aa
TRBV2,TRBJ2-1,NA,TRBD1,TGTGCCAGCAGTCTCGACAGGGCCCGTGAGCAGTTCTTC,CASSLDRAREQFF
TRBV18,TRBJ2-1,NA,NA,TGTGCCAGCTCAGCCACACGGGGGCATGAGCAGTTCTTC,CASSATRGHEQFF
TRBV7-2,TRBJ2-5,NA,TRBD2,TGTGCCAGCAGCTTACGGGCTAGCGGACGAGAGACCCAGTACTTC,CASSLRASGRETQYF
TRBV5-1,TRBJ2-3,NA,TRBD2,TGCGCCAGCAGCTTACTAGCGGGAGCGGGAGATACGCAGTATTTT,CASSLLAGAGDTQYF
TRBV28,TRBJ2-7,NA,NA,TGTGCCAGCAGCACGAGAGATTGGGCAACGGACCCCTACGAGCAGTACTTC,CASSTRDWATDPYEQYF
TRBV6-6,TRBJ2-1,NA,TRBD1,TGTGCCAGCAGACGGACAGGGTCGGCCCTGAACAATGAGCAGTTCTTC,CASRRTGSALNNEQFF
TRBV5-1,TRBJ2-1,NA,TRBD2,TGCGCCAGCAGCTTGCAATCTAGCGGTACCTACAATGAGCAGTTCTTC,CASSLQSSGTYNEQFF
TRBV6-4,TRBJ2-6,NA,TRBD1,TGTGCCAGCAGTGGACAGGGCGACTCTGGGGCCAACGTCCTGACTTTC,CASSGQGDSGANVLTF
TRBV2,TRBJ1-1,NA,TRBD1,TGTGCCAGCAGGACACCTGGACAGGGATTTAAGGGTTTCTTT,CASRTPGQGFKGFF
TRBV2,TRBJ1-6,few,NA,TGTGCCAGCATTACTGACGGACAGATTAATTCGCCCCTCCACTTT,CASITDGQINSPLHF
TRBV4-2,TRBJ2-3,NA,NA,TGTGCCAGCAGCGGGGAGTCGGATACGCAGTATTTT,CASSGESDTQYF
TRBV4-1,TRBJ1-4,once,TRBD1,TGCGCCAGCAGCCAAGATCTCGCAGGGGGGACTAATGAAAAACTGTTTTTT,CASSQDLAGGTNEKLFF
TRBV5-1,TRBJ2-1,few,NA,TGCGCCAGCAGCTCCTCCATAGCGGCGAGCTCCTACAATGAGCAGTTCTTC,CASSSSIAASSYNEQFF
TRBV12-3/TRBV12-4,TRBJ2-3,NA,TRBD2,TGTGCCAGCAGGACAAACATAGCGGGAGAGGGCACAGATGCGCAGTATTTT,CASRTNIAGEGTDAQYF
TRBV20-1,TRBJ2-7,few,NA,TGCAGTGCACCGGATCTTCGTTCCTACGAGCAGTACTTC,CSAPDLRSYEQYF
TRBV15,TRBJ2-1,NA,NA,TGTGCCACCAGCAGAGATGAAAATAGGGTTATCAATGAGCAGTTCTTC,CATSRDENRVINEQFF
TRBV10-2,TRBJ1-2,NA,TRBD1,TGCGCCAGCAGTGAGTTGGAGACAGGGGGTGGCCTTCGTGGCTACACCTTC,CASSELETGGGLRGYTF
TRBV20-1,TRBJ2-7,few,TRBD2,TGCAGTGCTCCCCCCCCGGGACTAAGAAACTACGAGCAGTACTTC,CSAPPPGLRNYEQYF
TRBV6-5,TRBJ2-5,NA,NA,TGTGCCAGCAGTCGTCTAGCGTACCAAGAGACCCAGTACTTC,CASSRLAYQETQYF
TRBV7-9,TRBJ2-7,NA,NA,TGTGCCAGCAGCTCGAAAGACCCACTAAGCTCCTACGAGCAGTACTTC,CASSSKDPLSSYEQYF
TRBV25-1,TRBJ1-6,NA,TRBD1,TGTGCCAGCAGTGAATCCAACACGGGGACAGCCTATAATTCACCCCTCCACTTT,CASSESNTGTAYNSPLHF
TRBV27,TRBJ1-2,few,NA,TGTGCCAGCAGTGGAAGCAGGGGTAGTGGCTACACCTTC,CASSGSRGSGYTF
TRBV9,TRBJ1-4,NA,TRBD1,TGTGCCAGCAGCGTAGGCCAGGGGGCGGAAAAACTGTTTTTT,CASSVGQGAEKLFF
TRBV20-1,TRBJ2-5,NA,NA,TGCAGTGCTAGAGATGGACTTGGGGGAGAGACCCAGTACTTC,CSARDGLGGETQYF
TRBV10-3,TRBJ2-7,NA,NA,TGTGCCATCAGATCAGCGGATAAGACCTACGAGCAGTACTTC,CAIRSADKTYEQYF
TRBV12-3/TRBV12-4,TRBJ1-2,NA,NA,TGTGCCAGCAACCGCGGTGGCAACTATGGCTACACCTTC,CASNRGGNYGYTF
TRBV9,TRBJ1-1,few,NA,TGTGCCAGCAGCGTGGCAGGGAATGGCAACACTGAAGCTTTCTTT,CASSVAGNGNTEAFF
TRBV7-2,TRBJ1-1,NA,NA,TGTGCCAGCAGCTTAGGGGTAAAGACTGAAGCTTTCTTT,CASSLGVKTEAFF
TRBV28,TRBJ2-1,few,NA,TGTGCCAGCAGTCAAGGGGGGTGGCAGCAGTTCTTC,CASSQGGWQQFF